Reported below is one TCR beta chain. What it recognizes is unknown. This sample stems from a study of Ad26.COV2.S vaccination and SARS-CoV-2 variants. Whole-study context: This donor came from the COV1001 trial of Ad26.COV2.S. Administration of Ad26.COV2.S was intramuscular, either once or twice 56 days apart. Study-level results: Recipients of either vaccine or placebo displayed similar breadth of non-spike TCRs.

The assay was immunoSEQ multiplex PCR, and TCRdb's table has in-frame clones only and misses some. The sample records about 680,000 clones, 89% being singletons. As for treatment: around 19 received Ad26.COV2.S at low or high dose, single or two shots; 5 received placebo; per-sample allocation not given. Sampling was performed 63 days after the first vaccine or placebo injection. Adults aged 18-55 years in Boston included the donor. The material sequenced was peripheral blood, taken in a trial of Ad26.COV2.S vaccine versus placebo. The sequence was collected from a person aged 18 to 65 who received the Ad26.COV2.S COVID-19 vaccine or a placebo.

The DNA of the CDR3 is TGTGCCAGCAGTTTCCGAGCGGGAAATGAGCAGTTCTTC. Translation: CASSFRAGNEQFF. V usage is TRBV27 and J usage is TRBJ2-1; 7 bases agree with TRBD2. The CDR3 is made up of 13 amino acids. V shed 3 bases and J 7 bases; nucleotides not matched to a gene: 3. The germline V gene has CDR1 MNHEY and CDR2 SMNVEV (reference sequence).